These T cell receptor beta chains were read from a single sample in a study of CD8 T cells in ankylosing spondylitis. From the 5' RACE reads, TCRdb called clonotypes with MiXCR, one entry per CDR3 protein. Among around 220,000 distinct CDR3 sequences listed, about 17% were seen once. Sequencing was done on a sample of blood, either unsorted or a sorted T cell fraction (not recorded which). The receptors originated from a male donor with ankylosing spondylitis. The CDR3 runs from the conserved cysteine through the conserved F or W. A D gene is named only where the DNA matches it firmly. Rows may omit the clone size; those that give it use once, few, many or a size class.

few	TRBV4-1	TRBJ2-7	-	CASSQAPAASYEQYF	TGCGCCAGCAGCCAAGCCCCCGCAGCTTCCTACGAGCAGTACTTC
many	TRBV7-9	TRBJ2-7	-	CASSSAGPQGDEQYF	TGTGCCAGCAGCTCCGCGGGACCACAGGGTGACGAGCAGTACTTC
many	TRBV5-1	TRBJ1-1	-	CASSPQGWNTEAFF	TGCGCCAGCAGCCCCCAGGGGTGGAACACTGAAGCTTTCTTT
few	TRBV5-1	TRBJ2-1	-	CASSLVAGYEQFF	TGCGCCAGCAGCTTGGTCGCGGGGTATGAGCAGTTCTTC
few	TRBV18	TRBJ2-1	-	CASSLDVGSYNEQFF	TGTGCCAGCTCACTTGACGTGGGCTCCTACAATGAGCAGTTCTTC
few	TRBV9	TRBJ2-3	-	CASSVEYSTDTQYF	TGTGCCAGCAGCGTAGAATATAGCACAGATACGCAGTATTTT
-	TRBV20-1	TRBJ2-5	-	CSARPIQETQYF	TGCAGTGCTCGACCGATCCAAGAGACCCAGTACTTC
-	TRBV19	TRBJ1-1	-	CASSISSGGFMNTEAFF	TGTGCCAGTAGTATTTCTTCCGGGGGATTTATGAACACTGAAGCTTTCTTT
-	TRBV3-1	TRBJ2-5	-	CASSQDRPGEETKYF	TGTGCCAGCAGCCAAGATCGTCCGGGGGAAGAGACCAAGTACTTC
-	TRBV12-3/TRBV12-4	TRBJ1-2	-	CASSWGRSYGYTF	TGTGCCAGCAGTTGGGGCAGATCCTATGGCTACACCTTC
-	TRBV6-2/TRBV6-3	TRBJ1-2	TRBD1	CASSWDRETLWYGYTF	TGTGCCAGCAGCTGGGACAGGGAGACACTATGGTATGGCTACACCTTC
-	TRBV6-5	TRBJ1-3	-	CASSYLPLGGNTIYF	TGTGCCAGCAGTTACCTTCCCTTGGGTGGAAACACCATATATTTT
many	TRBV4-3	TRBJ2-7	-	CASSQEPNSYEQYF	TGCGCCAGCAGCCAAGAACCGAACTCCTACGAGCAGTACTTC
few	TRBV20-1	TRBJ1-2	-	CSAREPHYQNYGYTF	TGCAGTGCTAGAGAACCCCACTACCAGAACTATGGCTACACCTTC
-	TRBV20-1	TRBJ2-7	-	CSALGRASYEQYF	TGCAGTGCTCTCGGACGGGCCTCCTACGAGCAGTACTTC
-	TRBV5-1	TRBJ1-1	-	CASSLDSLNTEAFF	TGCGCCAGCAGCTTGGACAGCTTGAACACTGAAGCTTTCTTT
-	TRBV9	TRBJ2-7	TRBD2	CASSGSGRAVDEQYF	TGTGCCAGCAGCGGTAGCGGGAGGGCCGTCGACGAGCAGTACTTC
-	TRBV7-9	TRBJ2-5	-	CACEGERNTQETQYF	TGTGCCTGCGAAGGGGAGCGGAACACACAAGAGACCCAGTACTTC